This paragraph reports one T cell receptor beta chain. Its target antigen remains unknown. No base quality values were provided; no much bigger clone lies one nucleotide off. The data were obtained in a study of T-cell reconstitution after alpha-beta-depleted transplantation in children (dated by TCRdb to 2016 to 2017). Describing the broader study: T-cell immune reconstitution after TCRalphabeta/CD19-depleted allogeneic hematopoietic cell transplantation in children was quantitatively tracked in the study by means of TCR repertoire profiling. Study-level results and caveats: In some patients, the high TCRbeta diversity seen at day 60 was put down to recipient T cells and intrathymic progenitors that had survived conditioning. Apparently early alphabetaT-cell count recovery about two months after transplant reportedly relied on only several hundred rapidly expanded clones derived from non-depleted graft cells. The frequencies of hyperexpanded clones fell over the following months, and after one year, T-cell counts and TCRbeta diversity were mostly attributed to newly produced T cells.

Reading the label with the study, this specimen's treatment or condition is: allogeneic hematopoietic cell transplantation with graft depleted of TCRalphabeta T cells and CD19 B cells. The transplant recipients were children given TCRalphabeta/CD19-depleted allogeneic hematopoietic cell grafts. CDR1 and CDR2 were assigned from the germline V gene (reference sequence) as DFQATT and SNEGSKA. Trimming costs V 3 bases and J 7 bases, and their ends lie 18 bases apart. The CDR3 starts with the cysteine, ends with the phenylalanine, and has 14 residues. Just CDR3 DNA is preserved here, 42 bases in frame from base 1. Libraries were built with PCR. The run used an Illumina HiSeq 2500. To normalize quantification of the TCRbeta repertoire, the TCR libraries were built with molecular barcoding that relied on unique molecular identifiers. TCRdb took the public reads, trimmed them with fastp at Q25, ran MiXCR for clone calling and kept in-frame beta chains. Rows matching on CDR3 protein sequence are summarized as one entry with the most common DNA and genes. This sample is represented by about 580,000 distinct CDR3 sequences; 23% of them were singletons. Jointly, the top ten make up 13% to 15% of the sample.

The sequencing here drew on PBMCs, mostly from graft donor cells, taken 360 days after TCRalphabeta/CD19-depleted stem cell transplant. The chain links TRBV20-1 with TRBJ2-5; TRBD2 could be the D gene, as 6 bases match. This TCR derives from a boy under two years old who had a stem cell transplant for acute myeloid leukemia, so the T cells may come from the graft donor. This receptor carries the CDR3 CSARESGGSGTQYF. DNA sequence: TGCAGTGCTAGGGAAAGCGGAGGGTCGGGGACCCAGTACTTC.